A single sample is the source of the 8 T cell receptor beta chains below, sequenced in a study of shared clonotypes between healthy human individuals. TCRdb's table, derived via immunoSEQ multiplex PCR, lists solely in-frame clones and lacks some. The data hold over a million clones, with approximately 98.5% observed a single time. Sequencing was carried out using naive CD4+ T cells sorted from blood. Subset denoted: CD45RA+ positively selected. These receptors were taken from a man aged 25 to 45 in good health.

This chain uses TRBV5-4 with TRBJ2-3; no clear D gene. This CDR3 has 13 residues. V lost 5 bases, J lost 6 bases, and 13 bases lay in between. CDR1 is SGHNT and CDR2 is YYREEE in the germline V gene (reference sequence). The CDR3, as DNA: TGTGCCAGCAGGACCCCGGGTGGGGATACGCAGTATTTT. Residues: CASRTPGGDTQYF.

The chain recombines TRBV15 with TRBJ2-7, with 10 bases matching TRBD1. The germline V gene has CDR1 LNHNV and CDR2 YYDKDF (reference sequence). This CDR3 is 18 amino acids long. V dropped 0 bases and J dropped 5; count of bases not matched to a gene: 13. The CDR3 coding sequence is TGTGCCACCAGCAGAGATTATGGGAGCCGGGACAGGGGTAACGAGCAGTACTTC. Protein: CATSRDYGSRDRGNEQYF.

V is TRBV4-3 and J is TRBJ2-3; D is possibly TRBD1 or TRBD2 (5 bases each). The germline V gene has CDR1 LGHNA and CDR2 YSLEER. Trimming removed 3 bases from V and 2 bases from J, with 12 bases in between. The CDR3 covers 15 residues. CDR3 nucleotide sequence: TGCGCCAGCAGCCACGACGCCGGGGCCACAGATACGCAGTATTTT. Translation gives CASSHDAGATDTQYF.

The V gene is TRBV11-2, the J gene TRBJ2-7; 9 positions agree with TRBD2. CDR1 is SGHAT, CDR2 FQNNGV, per germline. This CDR3 spans 17 amino acids. Trimming removed 5 bases from V and 1 base from J; junction bases left unmatched: 12. CDR3 coding DNA: TGTGCCAGCAGCCCAATGGGGCGGGAGGGCCGGTCCTACGAGCAGTACTTC. Translation: CASSPMGREGRSYEQYF.

The V and J genes are TRBV29-1 and TRBJ2-6; D is undetermined. There are 17 residues in the CDR3. Germline-derived CDR1 and CDR2 are SQVTM and ANQGSEA. Deletions cut 2 bases from V and 4 bases from J, with 18 bases between. The CDR3 bases are TGCAGCGTTGAATCGGTGCTGTTGGAATCCGGGGCCAACGTCCTGACTTTC. It codes for CSVESVLLESGANVLTF.

The rearrangement uses TRBV5-1 and TRBJ2-3; a weak D match, TRBD2 (5 bases). With 0 bases removed from V and 4 bases from J, the gap between germline ends came to 12 bases. CDR3 length equals 15 residues. Germline lookup yields CDR1 SGHRS and CDR2 YFSETQ. CDR3 coding DNA: TGCGCCAGCAGCTTGGGTCAGGCCGGGGCAGATACGCAGTATTTT. Translated: CASSLGQAGADTQYF. Full variable domain (outside the CDR3, taken from reference TRBV5-1 and TRBJ2-3): KAGVTQTPRYLIKTRGQQVTLSCSPISGHRSVSWYQQTPGQGLQFLFEYFSETQRNKGNFPGRFSGRQFSNSRSEMNVSTLELGDSALYLCASSLGQAGADTQYFGPGTRLTVL.

The chain recombines TRBV6-5 with TRBJ1-5, with unresolved D. Germline-derived CDR1 and CDR2 are MNHEY and SVGAGI. Trimming took 5 bases from V and 0 from J, leaving 11 bases between them. The CDR3 covers 15 residues. CDR3 sequence reads: CASSRVPSSNQPQHF. CDR3 DNA: TGTGCCAGCAGTCGCGTCCCATCTAGCAATCAGCCCCAGCATTTT.

V is TRBV7-8 and J is TRBJ2-7, with TRBD2 matching 10 bases. This CDR3 has 15 amino acids. The germline gives CDR1 SGHVS, CDR2 FQNEAQ. V lost 2 bases to trimming and J lost 4 bases; unmatched junction nucleotides: 5. For the CDR3, the DNA is TGTGCCAGCAGCTTACGAGCGGGAGGGCCGTACGAGCAGTACTTC. Amino acids: CASSLRAGGPYEQYF.